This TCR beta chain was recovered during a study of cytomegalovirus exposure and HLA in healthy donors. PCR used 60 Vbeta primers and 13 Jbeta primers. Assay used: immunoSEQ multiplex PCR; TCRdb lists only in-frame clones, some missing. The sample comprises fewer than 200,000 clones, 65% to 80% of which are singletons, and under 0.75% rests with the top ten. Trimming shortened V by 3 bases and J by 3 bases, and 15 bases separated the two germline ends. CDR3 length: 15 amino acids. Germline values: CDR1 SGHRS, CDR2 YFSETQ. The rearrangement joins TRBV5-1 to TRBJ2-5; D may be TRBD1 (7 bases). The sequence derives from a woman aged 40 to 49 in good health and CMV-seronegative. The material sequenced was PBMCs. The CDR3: CASSSNRGGKETQYF. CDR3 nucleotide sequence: TGCGCCAGCAGCTCAAACAGGGGCGGGAAAGAGACCCAGTACTTC.